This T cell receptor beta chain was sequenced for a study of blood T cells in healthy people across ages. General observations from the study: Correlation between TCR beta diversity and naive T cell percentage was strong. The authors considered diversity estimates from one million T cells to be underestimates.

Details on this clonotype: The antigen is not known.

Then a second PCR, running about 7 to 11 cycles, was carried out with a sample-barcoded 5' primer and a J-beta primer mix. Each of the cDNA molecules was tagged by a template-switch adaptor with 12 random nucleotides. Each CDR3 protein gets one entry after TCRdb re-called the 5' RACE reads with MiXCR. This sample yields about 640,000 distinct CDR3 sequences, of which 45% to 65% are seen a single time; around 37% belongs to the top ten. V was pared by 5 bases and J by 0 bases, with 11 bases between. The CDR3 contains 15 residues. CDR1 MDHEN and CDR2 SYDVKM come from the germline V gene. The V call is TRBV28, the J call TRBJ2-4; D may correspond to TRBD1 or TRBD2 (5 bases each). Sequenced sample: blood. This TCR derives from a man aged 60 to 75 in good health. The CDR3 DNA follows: TGTGCCAGCAGTCCACCCGGGGCAGCCAAAAACATTCAGTACTTC. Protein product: CASSPPGAAKNIQYF.